This is a list of T cell receptor beta chains from one sample in a study of response to subunit inactivated influenza vaccine. TCRdb called the RT-PCR reads again in MiXCR, with one record for every CDR3 protein. Among 500,000 to 650,000 distinct CDR3 sequences, 7.6% were seen once, and the ten largest hold roughly 13%. The source material was PBMCs from blood, sampled around 2 years after vaccination. These receptors came from a man between 50 and 70 years old who received an inactivated influenza vaccine. The CDR3 runs from the conserved cysteine through the conserved F or W. A D gene is named only where the DNA matches it firmly. Clone sizes are given selectively: once, few, many, or a class where the clone is expanded.

d_gene	j_gene	v_gene	abundance	CDR3nt	CDR3aa
TRBD1	TRBJ1-5	TRBV6-1	few	TGTGCCAGCACCAGGGACAGCTATAGCAATCAGCCCCAGCATTTT	CASTRDSYSNQPQHF
NA	TRBJ2-7	TRBV11-2	NA	TGTGCCAGCAGCACCCGAAGGTCCTACGAGCAGTACTTC	CASSTRRSYEQYF
NA	TRBJ2-3	TRBV20-1	few	TGCAGCCTAGATCTGCGGACTAGCACAGATACGCAGTATTTT	CSLDLRTSTDTQYF
TRBD1	TRBJ2-5	TRBV20-1	NA	TGCAGTGTTCCCAGGGGGTACTTGCAAGAGACCCAGTACTTC	CSVPRGYLQETQYF
NA	TRBJ2-1	TRBV28	NA	TGTGCCAGCAGCCAAACTAGCCTCAATGAGCAGTTCTTC	CASSQTSLNEQFF
TRBD2	TRBJ2-3	TRBV5-1	many	TGCGCCAGCAGCACCTTCCCAGCGGGATCCACAGATACGCAGTATTTT	CASSTFPAGSTDTQYF
NA	TRBJ1-4	TRBV15	NA	TGTGCCACCAGCAGAGATGGGAAAACTAATGAAAAACTGTTTTTT	CATSRDGKTNEKLFF
NA	TRBJ2-5	TRBV7-9	NA	TGTGCCAGCACCCGTATGACACACCAAGAGACCCAGTACTTC	CASTRMTHQETQYF
NA	TRBJ1-6	TRBV28	many	TGTGCCAGCAGTTTAGATGGGGGACAAACCCGGATCCTTAATTCACCCCTCCACTTT	CASSLDGGQTRILNSPLHF
TRBD1	TRBJ2-7	TRBV10-3	few	TGTGCCATCAGTGAGCCGGGACAGGGACCCTACGAGCAGTACTTC	CAISEPGQGPYEQYF
NA	TRBJ2-3	TRBV7-7	many	TGTGCTAGCAGCCCTTCGGGCCGCACAGATACGCAGTATTTT	CASSPSGRTDTQYF
TRBD2	TRBJ2-5	TRBV20-1	few	TGCAGTTTTACGGGGGGGATTACCCAAGAGACCCAGTACTTC	CSFTGGITQETQYF
TRBD2	TRBJ2-1	TRBV7-3	few	TGTGCCAGCAGCTCCGGGACTAGCCGGTCGACCGAGCAGTTCTTC	CASSSGTSRSTEQFF
TRBD2	TRBJ2-7	TRBV7-2	few	TGTGCCAGCAGCACCATCGGGAGGTACCACGAGCAGTACTTC	CASSTIGRYHEQYF
NA	TRBJ2-1	TRBV7-6	many	TGTGCCAGTGGCTTTGCAGGCCTAGAGCAGTTCTTC	CASGFAGLEQFF
TRBD1	TRBJ2-1	TRBV7-9	many	TGTGCCAGCAGCTTAGGCGAGGTGAGACAGGGTCGCAATGAGCAGTTCTTC	CASSLGEVRQGRNEQFF
TRBD1	TRBJ2-7	TRBV12-3/TRBV12-4	few	TGTGCCAGCAGAATAGACAGGGGTTACGAGCAGTACTTC	CASRIDRGYEQYF
NA	TRBJ2-1	TRBV12-3/TRBV12-4	many	TGTGCCAGCAGTCCAGGGGCGGGATTCGAGCAGTTCTTC	CASSPGAGFEQFF
TRBD2	TRBJ2-1	TRBV7-9	few	TGTGCCAGCAGCCCTCGCCTAGCGGGAGCCTACAATGAGCAGTTCTTC	CASSPRLAGAYNEQFF
NA	TRBJ2-5	TRBV12-3/TRBV12-4	NA	TGTGCCAGCACCCTACAGGGACAAGAGACCCAGTACTTC	CASTLQGQETQYF
NA	TRBJ2-3	TRBV4-3	few	TGCGCCAGCAGCCAGCGGGACCTCAATGAATTCGAATCGGATACGCAGTATTTT	CASSQRDLNEFESDTQYF
TRBD2	TRBJ2-7	TRBV28	many	TGTGCCAGCATCTCGGGGAGCGGGGGTAGCTACGAGCAGTACTTC	CASISGSGGSYEQYF
NA	TRBJ2-1	TRBV7-9	many	TGTGCCAGCAGCCCCCCGGGGCCCTACAATGAGCAGTTCTTC	CASSPPGPYNEQFF
TRBD1	TRBJ1-5	TRBV4-1	NA	TGCGCCAGCAGCCATGGACAGGATCAGCCCCAGCATTTT	CASSHGQDQPQHF
NA	TRBJ1-1	TRBV5-5	NA	TGTGCCAGCAGCTCGGTCCCGGCAACTGAAGCTTTCTTT	CASSSVPATEAFF
TRBD2	TRBJ2-1	TRBV9	few	TGTGCCAGCAGCACACCCAGGACTAGCGGGCATTCCTACAATGAGCAGTTCTTC	CASSTPRTSGHSYNEQFF
TRBD2	TRBJ2-2	TRBV6-5	NA	TGTGCCAGCAGTTACTCTGGGCTAGCGGACACCGGGGAGCTGTTTTTT	CASSYSGLADTGELFF
NA	TRBJ2-3	TRBV28	few	TGTGCCAGCAGTTTGGGACCGCGAAGCGACACAGATACGCAGTATTTT	CASSLGPRSDTDTQYF
TRBD2	TRBJ2-7	TRBV7-6	few	TGTGCCAGCAGCTTAGGTCCGGCTAGCGGGAGAGGCGAGCAGTACTTC	CASSLGPASGRGEQYF
TRBD2	TRBJ2-1	TRBV4-1	NA	TGCGCCAGCAGCCGGGTAGCGGGGAGCTCCTACAATGAGCAGTTCTTC	CASSRVAGSSYNEQFF
NA	TRBJ1-2	TRBV6-5	many	TGTGCCAGCAGTTACTCAGGGAACTATGGCTACACCTTC	CASSYSGNYGYTF
NA	TRBJ1-1	TRBV7-9	NA	TGTGCCAGCAGCTCCGTAGGGGGAACTGAAGCTTTCTTT	CASSSVGGTEAFF
NA	TRBJ2-7	TRBV6-5	NA	TGTGCCAGCAGTTCACCCGGTGACCCACACGACGAGCAGTACTTC	CASSSPGDPHDEQYF
TRBD1	TRBJ2-7	TRBV4-2	NA	TGTGCCAGCAGCCAAGAGGCAGGAGAGGGGGCCGAGCAGTACTTC	CASSQEAGEGAEQYF
NA	TRBJ2-2	TRBV5-1	many	TGCGCCAGCAGCTTGGGACACACCGGGGAGCTGTTTTTT	CASSLGHTGELFF
NA	TRBJ1-5	TRBV12-3/TRBV12-4	NA	TGTGCCAGCAGTTTTTCAGGGTCGGCGAAGCAGCCCCAGCATTTT	CASSFSGSAKQPQHF
NA	TRBJ2-3	TRBV7-2	many	TGTGCCAGCAGCGCCCGCGAGAAGTCCGATACGCAGTATTTT	CASSAREKSDTQYF
NA	TRBJ2-7	TRBV11-2	NA	TGTGCCAGCAGCTTCCGGGTATACGAGCAGTACTTC	CASSFRVYEQYF
TRBD1	TRBJ1-2	TRBV4-3	few	TGCGCCAGCAGCCAAGGACAGGGGATTATGGATGGCTACACCTTC	CASSQGQGIMDGYTF
NA	TRBJ2-3	TRBV5-1	few	TGCGCCAGCAGCCCGGAGTTGGGGGGCATTGATACAGATACGCAGTATTTT	CASSPELGGIDTDTQYF
NA	TRBJ1-5	TRBV7-9	many	TGTGCCAGCAGCTTCGAGGGTAGAAATCAGCCCCAGCATTTT	CASSFEGRNQPQHF
TRBD2	TRBJ2-1	TRBV20-1	NA	TGCAGTGCTAGACCCAATAGCGGGAGGGCCTTCGATGAGCAGTTCTTC	CSARPNSGRAFDEQFF
NA	TRBJ2-7	TRBV7-2	many	TGTGCCAGCAGCTTCCCCGGGGCTATTCCGGAGCAGTACTTC	CASSFPGAIPEQYF
TRBD2	TRBJ2-7	TRBV6-2/TRBV6-3	NA	TGTGCCAGCAGTCCGACCATGACTAGCGGTTTAGACGAGCAGTACTTC	CASSPTMTSGLDEQYF
TRBD2	TRBJ2-1	TRBV7-8	NA	TGTGCCAGCAGCGCTTTCACTAGCGGGGGGGCTGGTGAGCAGTTCTTC	CASSAFTSGGAGEQFF
TRBD2	TRBJ2-5	TRBV12-3/TRBV12-4	many	TGTGCCAGCAGTTTGACTAGCAAGTCCGCCCAGGAAGAGACCCAGTACTTC	CASSLTSKSAQEETQYF
TRBD2	TRBJ2-7	TRBV20-1	many	TGCAGTGCTGACTTCAGCGGGAGGTCCTACGAGCAGTACTTC	CSADFSGRSYEQYF
NA	TRBJ2-7	TRBV6-2/TRBV6-3	many	TGTGCCAGCAGTTACATGGGAGAATGGCAGTACTTC	CASSYMGEWQYF
NA	TRBJ2-2	TRBV7-8	many	TGTGCCAGCAGCTTAGTAGAGGGAAGGAACACCGGGGAGCTGTTTTTT	CASSLVEGRNTGELFF
TRBD1	TRBJ2-2	TRBV18	few	TGTGCCAGCTCACCAACGGACAGGGGACTCACCGGGGAGCTGTTTTTT	CASSPTDRGLTGELFF
NA	TRBJ2-5	TRBV5-1	few	TGCGCCAGCAGCATATCATCGAACTCGGGGGAGACCCAGTACTTC	CASSISSNSGETQYF
NA	TRBJ2-6	TRBV6-2/TRBV6-3	NA	TGTGCCAGCAGGCGCGACACTGCGTCCGTCCTGACTTTC	CASRRDTASVLTF
TRBD1	TRBJ2-7	TRBV3-1	NA	TGTGCCAGCAGCCAGTCCGGGACAGGGGCGCAGTACTTC	CASSQSGTGAQYF
NA	TRBJ2-7	TRBV7-9	few	TGTGCCAGCAGCTTAGAGGGTTATCCCTACGAGCAGTACTTC	CASSLEGYPYEQYF